The clone carrying this T cell receptor beta chain is a singleton in its sample. What it binds is unknown. Use of 60 Vbeta and 13 Jbeta primers characterized the PCR. Here immunoSEQ multiplex PCR was the method, and the copy in TCRdb shows in-frame clones only, minus some. This sample carries tens of thousands of clones, around 75% of them seen once, and the ten largest clones take 51%. The CDR3 contains 11 residues. The data stem from a study of cytomegalovirus exposure and HLA in healthy donors. Study-wide results and caveats: A later analysis showed that HLA-associated TCR beta chains had undergone more clonal expansion than equally common others. It was likely that a cluster of highly shared sequence variants was a sequencing artifact.

The source material was PBMCs. This sequence originates from a man between 50 and 59 years old in good health and CMV-seropositive. The chain carries TRBV21-1 and TRBJ2-7; the table's D call of TRBD1 was not tested on the DNA. TRBV21-1 is tagged as a pseudogene. The CDR3 spells CASSKGAEQYF. DNA of the CDR3: TGTGCCAGCAGCAAAGGGGCCGAGCAGTACTTC.